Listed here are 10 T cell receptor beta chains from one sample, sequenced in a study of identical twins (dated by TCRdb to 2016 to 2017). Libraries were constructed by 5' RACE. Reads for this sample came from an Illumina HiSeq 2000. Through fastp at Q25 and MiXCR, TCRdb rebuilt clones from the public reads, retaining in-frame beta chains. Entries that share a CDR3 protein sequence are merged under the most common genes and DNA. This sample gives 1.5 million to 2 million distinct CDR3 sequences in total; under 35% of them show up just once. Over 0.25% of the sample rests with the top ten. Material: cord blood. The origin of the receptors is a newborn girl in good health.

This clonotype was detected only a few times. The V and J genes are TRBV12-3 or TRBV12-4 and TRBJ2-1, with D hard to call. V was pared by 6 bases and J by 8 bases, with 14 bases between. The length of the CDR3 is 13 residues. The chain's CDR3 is CASSPFLPYEQFF. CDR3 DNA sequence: TGTGCCAGCAGCCCCTTCCTTCCCTATGAGCAGTTCTTC.

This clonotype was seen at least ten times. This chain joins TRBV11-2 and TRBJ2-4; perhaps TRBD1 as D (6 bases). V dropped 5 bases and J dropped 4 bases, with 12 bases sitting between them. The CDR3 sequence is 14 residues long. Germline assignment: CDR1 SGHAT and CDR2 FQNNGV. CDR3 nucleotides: TGTGCCAGCAGCGGGCTCAGGGGAAAAAACATTCAGTACTTC. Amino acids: CASSGLRGKNIQYF.

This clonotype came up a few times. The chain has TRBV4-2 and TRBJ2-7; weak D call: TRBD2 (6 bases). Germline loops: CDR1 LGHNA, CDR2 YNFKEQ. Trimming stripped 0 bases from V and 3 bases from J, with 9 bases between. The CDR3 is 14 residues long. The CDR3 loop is CASSQEGGIYEQYF. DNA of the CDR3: TGTGCCAGCAGCCAAGAGGGAGGAATCTACGAGCAGTACTTC.

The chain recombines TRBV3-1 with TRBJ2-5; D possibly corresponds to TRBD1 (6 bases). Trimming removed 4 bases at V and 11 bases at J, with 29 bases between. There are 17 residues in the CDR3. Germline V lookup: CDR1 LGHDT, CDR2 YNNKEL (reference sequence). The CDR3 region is CASSPRQERGPYNEQYF. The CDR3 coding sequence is TGTGCCAGCAGCCCCCGACAGGAAAGGGGCCCCTACAATGAGCAGTACTTC.

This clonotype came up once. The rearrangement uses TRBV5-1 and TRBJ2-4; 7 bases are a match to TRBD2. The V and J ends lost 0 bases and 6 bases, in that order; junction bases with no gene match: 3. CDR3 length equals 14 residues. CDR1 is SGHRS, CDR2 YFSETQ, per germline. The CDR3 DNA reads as TGCGCCAGCAGCTTGGCGGGGGGTACAAACATTCAGTACTTC. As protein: CASSLAGGTNIQYF.

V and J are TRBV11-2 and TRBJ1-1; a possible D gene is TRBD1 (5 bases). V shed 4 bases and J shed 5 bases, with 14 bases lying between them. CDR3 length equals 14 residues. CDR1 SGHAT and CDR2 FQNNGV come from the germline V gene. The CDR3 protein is CASSSQGSRTEAFF. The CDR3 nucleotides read TGTGCCAGCAGCTCCCAGGGTTCTCGGACTGAAGCTTTCTTT.

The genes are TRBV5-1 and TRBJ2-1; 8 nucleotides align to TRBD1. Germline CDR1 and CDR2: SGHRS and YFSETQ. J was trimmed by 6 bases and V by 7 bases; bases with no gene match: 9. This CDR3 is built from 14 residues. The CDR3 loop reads CASGGQGLGNEQFF. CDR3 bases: TGCGCCAGCGGCGGACAGGGTCTCGGCAATGAGCAGTTCTTC.

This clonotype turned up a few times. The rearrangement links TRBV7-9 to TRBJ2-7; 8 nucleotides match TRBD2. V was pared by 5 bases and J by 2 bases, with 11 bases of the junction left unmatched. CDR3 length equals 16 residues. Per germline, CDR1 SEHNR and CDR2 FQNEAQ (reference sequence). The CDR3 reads CASSPAYSGITYEQYF. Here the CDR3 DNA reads TGTGCCAGCAGCCCCGCTTATAGCGGGATAACCTACGAGCAGTACTTC.

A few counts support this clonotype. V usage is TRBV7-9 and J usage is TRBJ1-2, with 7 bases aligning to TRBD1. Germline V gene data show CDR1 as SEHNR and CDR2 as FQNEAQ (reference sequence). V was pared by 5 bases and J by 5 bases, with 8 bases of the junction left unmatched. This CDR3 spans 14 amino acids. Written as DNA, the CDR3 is TGTGCCAGCAGCCCCCGGGACAGATGGTATGGCTACACCTTC. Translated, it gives CASSPRDRWYGYTF.

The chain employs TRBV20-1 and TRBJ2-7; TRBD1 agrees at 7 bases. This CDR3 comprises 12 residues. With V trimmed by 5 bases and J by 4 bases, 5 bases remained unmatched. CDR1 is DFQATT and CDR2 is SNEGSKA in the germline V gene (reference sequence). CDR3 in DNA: TGCAGTGCTCCACAGGGGCGGTACGAGCAGTACTTC. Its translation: CSAPQGRYEQYF.